The T cell receptor (beta chain) under discussion was sequenced for a study of blood T cell repertoires in COVID-19. Study information: Acute-phase and convalescent COVID-19 samples originated in the United States, Italy and Spain. PBMCs, B-cell-depleted T cells, or T cells were the source of the cDNA or gDNA that made up the material.

Source study methods: Estimated nucleated cell counts came from reference gene primer amplification. Data came from immunoSEQ multiplex PCR; TCRdb stores just in-frame clones and leaves some out. The V and J calls and clone size are taken from that table; D and trimming were inferred from the DNA. Of approximately 70,000 clones listed, 70% to 85% are singletons. The CDR3 covers 15 residues. Deletions cut 5 bases from V and 3 bases from J, with 17 bases between. Germline CDR1 reads SQVTM; CDR2 reads ANQGSEA. This rearrangement joins TRBV29-1 to TRBJ2-1, with D unresolved. The clonotype originates from a woman aged 45 to 65 with acute or convalescent COVID-19. The source material was peripheral blood. In DNA form, the CDR3 reads TGCAGCGTTTTTAGTTCATCCCCGCTCTACAATGAGCAGTTCTTC. Translating gives CSVFSSSPLYNEQFF.